The rows below give T cell receptor beta chains drawn from one sample of a study of shared clonotypes between healthy human individuals. The table came from immunoSEQ multiplex PCR; TCRdb's copy has only in-frame clones and leaves some out. The sample records a few hundred thousand clones, 79% being singletons. Sequences were obtained from PBMCs. These receptors were obtained from a woman aged 35 to 49 in good health. Some clones in this sample may be carry-over from other donors' samples. The CDR3 runs from the conserved cysteine through the conserved F or W.

V gene	J gene	CDR3 protein
TRBV18	TRBJ2-7	CASSPSGGTSYEQYF
TRBV7-2	TRBJ2-3	CASSLRGGLSTDTQYF
TRBV7-9	TRBJ2-1	CASSLVQGSWNEQFF
TRBV13	TRBJ2-5	CASSFTGGGETQYF
TRBV29-1	TRBJ1-3	CSVSLGGGSGNTIYF
TRBV5-1	TRBJ2-1	CASSLGSGSHNEQFF
TRBV9	TRBJ1-1	CASSFRGDRRNTEAFF
TRBV29-1	TRBJ2-1	CSVPFSGGNEQFF
TRBV6-6	TRBJ2-7	CASSYGEVRGQYF
TRBV2	TRBJ1-1	CASSEERGGRRNTEAFF
TRBV28	TRBJ2-1	CASSPPLVTAQFF
TRBV30	TRBJ1-1	CAWSVEGLNTEAFF
TRBV15	TRBJ1-2	CATSRADRGNYGYTF
TRBV7-9	TRBJ1-1	CASSLGQDSMNTEAFF
TRBV15	TRBJ1-2	CATTKKGGPYGYTF
TRBV6-5	TRBJ2-3	CASRQSGRPWDTQYF
TRBV2	TRBJ2-2	CASTRGLVTGELFF
TRBV7-2	TRBJ2-3	CASSLKLAGSLITQYF
TRBV29-1	TRBJ1-2	CSVGGGVEGLGGYTF
TRBV30	TRBJ1-2	CAWGGRSYNYGYTF
TRBV18	TRBJ1-1	CASSEGLSTEAFF
TRBV7-9	TRBJ2-5	CASSPRDNWVETQYF
TRBV10-3	TRBJ2-4	CAISQAMGGTGEGIQYF
TRBV29-1	TRBJ2-5	CSVKQGAAETQYF
TRBV19	TRBJ2-2	CASSPGLAGGNTGELFF